The clone carrying this T cell receptor (beta chain) was seen a single time. Its antigen is as yet unknown. PCR primers comprised 60 Vbeta and 13 Jbeta primers. Sequenced by immunoSEQ multiplex PCR; TCRdb stores in-frame clones only, minus some. Altogether about 150,000 clones are present, roughly 60% being singletons, with the ten largest covering 2% to 3%. The sample belongs to a study of cytomegalovirus exposure and HLA in healthy donors. Findings and limits, study-wide: In a later analysis, V- and J-gene trimming of beta chains associated with a DCLRE1C missense variant, replicated independently.

The donors comprised healthy bone marrow donors. Unmatched junction bases numbered 10, after V lost 5 bases and J lost 4 bases. Germline CDR1 GTSNPN, CDR2 SVGIG (reference sequence). This CDR3 comprises 14 residues. The specimen sequenced was PBMCs. The origin of this receptor is a middle-aged woman in good health and CMV-seronegative. The chain recombines TRBV30 with TRBJ1-1; 7 bases fit TRBD1. The CDR3 coding sequence is TGTGCCTGGGCCACAGGGGCCGGGGGCACTGAAGCTTTCTTT. This gives the protein CAWATGAGGTEAFF.